Presented here are 21 T cell receptor beta chains from one specimen sequenced in a study of shared clonotypes between healthy human individuals. Naive CD8 populations comprised CD45RO-negative cells positively selected for CCR7, excluding terminally differentiated effector memory CD45RA+ cells. The assay was immunoSEQ multiplex PCR, and TCRdb's table has in-frame clones only and misses some. The sample has approximately 2,000,000 clones, approximately 92% seen once; the top ten hold roughly 1.7%. Sequenced input: naive CD8+ T cells from PBMCs. The source of these receptors is a man younger than 35 in good health. Some clones in this sample may be carry-over from other donors' samples.

As for this clone: Other DNA sequences from this sample encode an identical CDR3 as well. The V and J genes are TRBV7-6 and TRBJ2-7; 8 bases line up with TRBD1. Losses at the gene ends were 1 base for V and 2 bases for J; bases not matched to a gene: 1. This CDR3 region has 14 residues. CDR1 is SGHVS, CDR2 FNYEAQ, per germline. This CDR3 reads CASSLGTGTYEQYF. As DNA, the CDR3 is TGTGCCAGCAGCTTAGGGACAGGGACCTACGAGCAGTACTTC.

This chain uses TRBV18 with TRBJ1-1; D unclear. Trimming removed 3 bases at V and 0 bases at J, with 14 bases between. Germline V lookup: CDR1 KGHSH, CDR2 LQKENI. The CDR3 is 16 amino acids. The CDR3 coding sequence is TGTGCCAGCTCACCGACTGCCGCAGCTTTGAACACTGAAGCTTTCTTT. Residues: CASSPTAAALNTEAFF.

This sequence joins TRBV11-2 and TRBJ2-7, with D unresolved. CDR1 SGHAT and CDR2 FQNNGV come from the germline V gene. Trimming shortened V by 4 bases and J by 3 bases, and 10 bases separated the two germline ends. The CDR3 contains 13 residues. The CDR3: CASSSQENYEQYF. Written as DNA, the CDR3 is TGTGCCAGCAGCTCCCAGGAAAACTACGAGCAGTACTTC.

The CDR3, as DNA: TGTGCCAGTAGTATGGTGGATAGTGGCACTGAAGCTTTCTTT. Residues: CASSMVDSGTEAFF. The genes are TRBV19 and TRBJ1-1; D call uncertain. The CDR3 is made up of 14 amino acids. The germline V and J ends were trimmed by 3 bases and 4 bases, with 12 bases remaining between them. The germline gives CDR1 LNHDA, CDR2 SQIVND (reference sequence).

This chain uses TRBV28 with TRBJ2-7; D is ambiguous. The CDR3 runs to 12 residues. Trimming took off 6 bases at V and 6 bases at J, with 12 bases between the two ends. CDR1 and CDR2 from the germline V gene are MDHEN and SYDVKM. CDR3 DNA: TGTGCCAGCAGCTTCGGGCCGGTCGAGCAGTACTTC. Protein product: CASSFGPVEQYF.

The chain has TRBV7-8 and TRBJ2-1; 7 bases agree with TRBD1. Germline assignment: CDR1 SGHVS and CDR2 FQNEAQ. V trimming: 5 bases; J trimming: 4 bases; junction bases outside the gene matches: 8. The CDR3 has 15 residues. The CDR3 sequence: CASSGRQGRYNEQFF. Written as DNA, the CDR3 is TGTGCCAGCAGCGGAAGACAGGGACGATACAATGAGCAGTTCTTC.

The J gene is TRBJ2-7, the V gene TRBV28; D possibly corresponds to TRBD1 (5 bases). V was pared by 6 bases and J by 4 bases, with 13 bases between. CDR3 size: 13 residues. Germline CDR1 is MDHEN and CDR2 is SYDVKM. The CDR3 here is CASSDSLFYEQYF. The CDR3, as DNA: TGTGCCAGCAGCGACAGTCTCTTTTACGAGCAGTACTTC.

The chain is built from TRBV9 and TRBJ1-3, with D uncertain. Germline V CDR1 and CDR2: SGDLS, YYNGEE. The ends were cut back, 2 bases at V and 0 bases at J, with 12 bases in the middle. The CDR3 runs 16 residues. Here the CDR3 DNA reads TGTGCCAGCAGCGTCGCTAGGGATGGCTCTGGAAACACCATATATTTT. This gives the protein CASSVARDGSGNTIYF.

The chain combines TRBV6-6 with TRBJ2-7; perhaps TRBD1 as D (6 bases). CDR1 and CDR2 from the germline V gene are MNHNY and SVGAGI (reference sequence). Trimming stripped 7 bases from V and 2 bases from J, with 12 bases between. This CDR3 has 13 residues. CDR3 bases: TGTGCCAGCATTCAGGGGCCGGCCTACGAGCAGTACTTC. This translates into CASIQGPAYEQYF.

The CDR3 region has the DNA TGTGCCAGCAGTCCGGGACTAGCGGGTCGGGAAGAGACCCAGTACTTC. This sequence encodes CASSPGLAGREETQYF. V usage is TRBV27 and J usage is TRBJ2-5; 12 bases line up with TRBD2. Germline V gene lookup returns CDR1 MNHEY and CDR2 SMNVEV (reference sequence). Trimming took 5 bases from V and 3 from J; bases not matched to a gene: 7. CDR3 size: 16 residues.

This chain joins TRBV9 and TRBJ1-1; a weak D match, TRBD1 (5 bases). Trimming pared 7 bases from V and 6 bases from J, leaving 19 bases between. CDR3 length equals 14 residues. Germline V gives CDR1 SGDLS, CDR2 YYNGEE. CDR3 sequence: CASGGTGGRAEAFF. The CDR3 nucleotides read TGTGCCAGCGGGGGAACAGGTGGACGCGCTGAAGCTTTCTTT.

V is TRBV7-9 and J is TRBJ2-2, with D unclear. Deletions cut 6 bases from V and 5 bases from J, with 25 bases between. The length of the CDR3 is 18 residues. Germline CDR1 is SEHNR and CDR2 is FQNEAQ (reference sequence). This chain's CDR3 is CASSPNSNYLRQTGELFF. CDR3 DNA: TGTGCCAGCAGTCCAAACTCGAACTACCTTAGACAAACCGGGGAGCTGTTTTTT.

This CDR3 is CASSLGGEGSGPYRFF. DNA of the CDR3: TGTGCCAGCAGCTTAGGTGGGGAGGGATCGGGACCTTATCGGTTCTTC. The genes are TRBV7-9 and TRBJ2-1; 7 bases align to TRBD2. The V and J ends lost 1 base and 15 bases, in that order; junction bases with no gene match: 18. This CDR3 comprises 16 residues. Germline values: CDR1 SEHNR, CDR2 FQNEAQ (reference sequence).

V gene TRBV9 combines with J gene TRBJ2-4; 7 positions match TRBD1. CDR1 is SGDLS, CDR2 YYNGEE, per germline. The V and J ends lost 4 bases and 8 bases, in that order; junction bases with no gene match: 12. The CDR3 extends over 15 amino acids. The CDR3 loop reads CASSSLTGATDIQYF. The CDR3 bases are TGTGCCAGCAGCTCTCTTACAGGGGCCACGGACATTCAGTACTTC.

This sequence joins TRBV4-1 and TRBJ1-2; possible D gene TRBD1, 6 bases. V was shortened by 4 bases and J by 6 bases, with 21 bases between the two germline ends. CDR3 length equals 16 residues. CDR1 MGHRA and CDR2 YSYEKL come from the germline V gene. The CDR3 loop reads CASSPPPRTGRDGYTF. CDR3 nucleotides: TGCGCCAGCAGCCCCCCCCCTAGAACAGGGAGGGATGGCTACACCTTC.

There are a few counts of this clone. This sample also contains other DNA sequences that code for the same CDR3. The chain has TRBV7-9 and TRBJ1-2; D is undetermined. CDR1 and CDR2 (germline): SEHNR, FQNEAQ (reference sequence). This CDR3 is 12 amino acids long. The V gene lost 1 base and the J gene lost 8 bases, with 8 bases spanning the gap. CDR3 loop: CASSLGSRGYTF. The CDR3 DNA reads TGTGCCAGCAGCTTAGGGTCACGGGGCTACACCTTC.

On this clone: At the DNA level, this CDR3 is encoded by other sequences in the same sample as well. The chain recombines TRBV6-5 with TRBJ1-2; D might be TRBD1 (5 bases). The CDR3 extends over 14 amino acids. With 5 bases removed from V and 2 bases from J, the gap between germline ends came to 12 bases. Germline V lookup: CDR1 MNHEY, CDR2 SVGAGI. The CDR3 spells CASSPGGENYGYTF. DNA for the CDR3: TGTGCCAGCAGTCCGGGGGGGGAAAACTATGGCTACACCTTC.

About this clone itself: The sample contains more than one DNA sequence encoding this CDR3. The chain carries TRBV28 and TRBJ1-5; no firm D call. Deletions cut 2 bases from V and 3 bases from J, with 8 bases between. This CDR3 contains 14 residues. Germline V gene sequence: CDR1 MDHEN, CDR2 SYDVKM. In DNA, the CDR3 is TGTGCCAGCAGTTTAGGTCAGAACAATCAGCCCCAGCATTTT. Its protein is CASSLGQNNQPQHF.

Regarding this clone: The sample carries other DNA sequences with the same CDR3. V gene TRBV27 combines with J gene TRBJ2-7; 8 nucleotides match TRBD2. The CDR3 contains 14 residues. Germline values: CDR1 MNHEY, CDR2 SMNVEV (reference sequence). V dropped 3 bases and J dropped 3; count of bases not matched to a gene: 4. The CDR3 reads CASSFGTSGYEQYF. Written as DNA, the CDR3 is TGTGCCAGCAGTTTTGGGACTAGTGGCTACGAGCAGTACTTC.

The chain joins TRBV29-1 to TRBJ2-7; possible D gene TRBD1, 6 bases. V dropped 7 bases and J dropped 2 bases, with 21 bases sitting between them. The CDR3 consists of 15 residues. The germline V gene encodes CDR1 SQVTM and CDR2 ANQGSEA. The CDR3 protein is CSAGGPQGVTYEQYF. CDR3 nucleotide sequence: TGCAGCGCTGGAGGACCACAGGGCGTCACCTACGAGCAGTACTTC.

The gene calls are TRBV5-4 and TRBJ2-7; 9 bases fit TRBD1. With V trimmed by 3 bases and J by 4 bases, 11 bases remained unmatched. Germline V gives CDR1 SGHNT, CDR2 YYREEE (reference sequence). The CDR3 consists of 16 residues. The CDR3 here is CASSSFLGTGFYEQYF. The CDR3 nucleotides read TGTGCCAGCAGCTCTTTCCTAGGGACAGGGTTTTACGAGCAGTACTTC.